This T cell receptor (beta chain) was captured in a study of blood T cell repertoires in COVID-19. Turning to the study itself: COVID-19 samples from acute and convalescent phases originated in the United States, Italy and Spain.

In the original workflow: Estimates of nucleated cell counts were drawn from the amplification of reference gene primers. Using immunoSEQ multiplex PCR, the repertoire was profiled, and TCRdb retains in-frame clones only, with some absent. V and J calls and clone size come straight from that table; D and trimming were deduced from the DNA. The table lists 350,000 to 450,000 clones, 70% to 90% of them singletons. The CDR3 has 16 residues. The V segment lost 5 bases and the J segment 0 bases; nucleotides outside the gene matches: 3. The germline V gene encodes CDR1 LNHDA and CDR2 SQIVND (reference sequence). The cohort comprised adults aged roughly 18 to 95 years residing in 20 to 25 US areas.

Sample: PBMCs or T cells enriched from blood (not recorded which). The chain couples TRBV19 to TRBJ2-1, with TRBD2 matching 11 bases. The receptor comes from a woman younger than 35 who had been exposed to COVID-19. CDR3 region: CASSRTSGSSYNEQFF. CDR3 nucleotide sequence: TGTGCCAGTAGTCGAACTAGCGGGAGCTCCTACAATGAGCAGTTCTTC.